What follows is one T cell receptor beta chain and its context. The record originates from a study of T-cell memory formation after mild COVID-19. At the level of the study: Clustering of TCRs was largely donor specific.

The CDR3 extends over 16 amino acids. Germline CDR1 SGHDT, CDR2 YYEEEE. J was trimmed by 4 bases and V by 3 bases; bases with no gene match: 7. 5'RACE primed at constant segments yielded TCR alpha and TCR beta cDNA libraries bearing sample barcodes and UMIs. MiXCR was run by TCRdb on the 5' RACE reads, yielding one entry per CDR3 protein. Of around 450,000 distinct CDR3 sequences in the sample, roughly 26% were seen once. The chain carries TRBV5-6 and TRBJ2-5; TRBD1 matches at 12 bases. This sequence was found in an adult woman who had mild COVID-19 (a few samples of this study predate the infection). Cell type and time point are not known. The sequenced sample consisted of PBMCs or a T cell subset sorted from them (not recorded which). Here the CDR3 reads CASSWWDRGLAETQYF. In DNA form, the CDR3 reads TGTGCCAGCAGCTGGTGGGACAGGGGGCTCGCAGAGACCCAGTACTTC. The full variable domain, rest sourced from reference TRBV5-6 and TRBJ2-5, is DAGVTQSPTHLIKTRGQQVTLRCSPKSGHDTVSWYQQALGQGPQFIFQYYEEEERQRGNFPDRFSGHQFPNYSSELNVNALLLGDSALYLCASSWWDRGLAETQYFGPGTRLLVL.